This paragraph reports one TCR beta chain. Everyone who took part was 18 to 89 years old, and they came from about two dozen US areas. This sample was taken from a study of blood T cell repertoires in COVID-19. In the study overall: Spain, Italy and the United States supplied samples that represented acute and convalescent COVID-19.

Authors' data handling: Scientists estimated how many nucleated cells there were by amplifying reference gene primers. Assay: immunoSEQ multiplex PCR; the TCRdb copy retains only in-frame clones and omits some. The D gene and trimming were derived from the DNA, and the V and J assignments and clone size from that table. The table includes approximately 290,000 clones, 90% detected once. This sequence originates from a woman between 18 and 29 years old with acute COVID-19. Sequencing input: PBMCs or T cells enriched from blood (not recorded which).

The CDR3 sequence is CASSFAGQGGEQYF. The CDR3, as DNA: TGTGCCAGTAGTTTTGCGGGACAGGGAGGCGAGCAGTACTTC. The rearrangement joins TRBV19 to TRBJ2-7, with TRBD1 matching 9 bases. Germline CDR1 and CDR2: LNHDA and SQIVND (reference sequence). The CDR3 is made up of 14 amino acids. V lost 5 bases, J lost 6 bases, and 8 bases stayed unmatched. Supplemented by reference TRBV19 and TRBJ2-7, the full variable domain reads DGGITQSPKYLFRKEGQNVTLSCEQNLNHDAMYWYRQDPGQGLRLIYYSQIVNDFQKGDIAEGYSVSREKKESFPLTVTSAQKNPTAFYLCASSFAGQGGEQYFGPGTRLTVT.